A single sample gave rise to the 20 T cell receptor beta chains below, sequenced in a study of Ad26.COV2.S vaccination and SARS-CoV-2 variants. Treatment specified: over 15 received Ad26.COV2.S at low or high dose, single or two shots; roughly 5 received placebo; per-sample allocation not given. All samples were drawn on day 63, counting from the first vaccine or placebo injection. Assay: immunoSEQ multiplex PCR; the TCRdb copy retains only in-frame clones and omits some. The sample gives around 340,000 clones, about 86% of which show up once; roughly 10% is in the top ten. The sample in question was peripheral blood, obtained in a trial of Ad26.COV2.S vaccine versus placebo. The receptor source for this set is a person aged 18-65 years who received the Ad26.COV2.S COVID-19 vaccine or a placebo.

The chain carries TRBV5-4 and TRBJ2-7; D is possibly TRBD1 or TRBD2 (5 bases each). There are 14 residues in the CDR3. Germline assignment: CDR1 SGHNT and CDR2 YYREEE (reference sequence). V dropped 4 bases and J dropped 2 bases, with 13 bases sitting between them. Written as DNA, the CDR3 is TGTGCCAGCAGCGCTGGCCCGGGACCCTACGAGCAGTACTTC. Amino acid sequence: CASSAGPGPYEQYF.

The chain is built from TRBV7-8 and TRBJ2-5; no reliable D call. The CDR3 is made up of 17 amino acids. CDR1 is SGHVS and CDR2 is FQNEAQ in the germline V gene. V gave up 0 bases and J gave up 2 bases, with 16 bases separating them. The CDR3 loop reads CASSLAVGGRLQETQYF. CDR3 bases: TGTGCCAGCAGCTTAGCCGTGGGCGGACGGCTACAAGAGACCCAGTACTTC.

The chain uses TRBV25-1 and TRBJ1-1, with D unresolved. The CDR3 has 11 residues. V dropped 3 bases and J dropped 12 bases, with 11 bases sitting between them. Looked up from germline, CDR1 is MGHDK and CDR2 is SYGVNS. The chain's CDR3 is CASSDPPSSFF. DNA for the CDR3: TGTGCCAGCAGTGACCCGCCCTCCTCTTTCTTT.

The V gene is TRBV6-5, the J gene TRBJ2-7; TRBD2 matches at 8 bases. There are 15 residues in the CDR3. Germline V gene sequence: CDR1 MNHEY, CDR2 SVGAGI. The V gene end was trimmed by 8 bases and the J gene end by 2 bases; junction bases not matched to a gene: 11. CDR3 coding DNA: TGTGCCAGCCTAAAGGGGACTAGTGCCGCCTACGAGCAGTACTTC. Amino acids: CASLKGTSAAYEQYF.

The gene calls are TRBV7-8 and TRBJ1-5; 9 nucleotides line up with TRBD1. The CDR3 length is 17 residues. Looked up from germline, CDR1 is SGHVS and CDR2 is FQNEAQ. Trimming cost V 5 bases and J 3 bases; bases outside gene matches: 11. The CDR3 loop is CASSPQNRGQVNQPQHF. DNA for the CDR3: TGTGCCAGCAGCCCTCAAAACAGGGGGCAGGTCAATCAGCCCCAGCATTTT. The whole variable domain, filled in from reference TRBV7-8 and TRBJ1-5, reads GAGVSQSPRYKVAKRGQDVALRCDPISGHVSLFWYQQALGQGPEFLTYFQNEAQLDKSGLPSDRFFAERPEGSVSTLKIQRTQQEDSAVYLCASSPQNRGQVNQPQHFGDGTRLSIL.

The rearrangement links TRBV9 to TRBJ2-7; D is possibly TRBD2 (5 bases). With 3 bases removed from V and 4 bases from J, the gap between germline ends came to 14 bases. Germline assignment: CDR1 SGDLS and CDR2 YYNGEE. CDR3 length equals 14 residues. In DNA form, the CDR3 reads TGTGCCAGCAGCGGACGGGATTCCATATACGAGCAGTACTTC. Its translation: CASSGRDSIYEQYF. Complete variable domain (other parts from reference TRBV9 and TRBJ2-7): DSGVTQTPKHLITATGQRVTLRCSPRSGDLSVYWYQQSLDQGLQFLIQYYNGEERAKGNILERFSAQQFPDLHSELNLSSLELGDSALYFCASSGRDSIYEQYFGPGTRLTVT.

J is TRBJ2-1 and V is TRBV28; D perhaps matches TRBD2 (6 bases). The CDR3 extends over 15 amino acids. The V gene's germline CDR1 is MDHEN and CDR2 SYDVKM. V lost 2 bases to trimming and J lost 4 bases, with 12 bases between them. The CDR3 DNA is TGTGCCAGCAGTTTAATAGGGGAGGCTTACAATGAGCAGTTCTTC. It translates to CASSLIGEAYNEQFF.

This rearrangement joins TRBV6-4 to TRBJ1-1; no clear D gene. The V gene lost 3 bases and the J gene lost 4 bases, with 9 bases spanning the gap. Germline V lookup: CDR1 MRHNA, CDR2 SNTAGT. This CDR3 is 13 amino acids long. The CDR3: CASSEEGGTEAFF. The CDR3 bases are TGTGCCAGCAGTGAGGAGGGAGGCACTGAAGCTTTCTTT.

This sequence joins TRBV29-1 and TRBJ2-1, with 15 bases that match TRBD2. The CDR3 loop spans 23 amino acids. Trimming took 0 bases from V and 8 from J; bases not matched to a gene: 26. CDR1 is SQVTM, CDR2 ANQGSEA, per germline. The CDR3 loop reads CSVEDPWGLAGGPPRSLGDEQFF. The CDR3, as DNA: TGCAGCGTTGAAGATCCCTGGGGACTAGCGGGAGGCCCCCCCCGCTCCCTAGGCGATGAGCAGTTCTTC.

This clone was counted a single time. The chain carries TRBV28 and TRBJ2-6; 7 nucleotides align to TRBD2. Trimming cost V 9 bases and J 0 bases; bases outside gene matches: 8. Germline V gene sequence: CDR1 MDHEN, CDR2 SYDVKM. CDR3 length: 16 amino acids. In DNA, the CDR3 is TGTGCCAGTGGGAGGGCAGGCCGCTCTGGGGCCAACGTCCTGACTTTC. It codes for CASGRAGRSGANVLTF. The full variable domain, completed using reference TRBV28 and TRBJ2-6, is DVKVTQSSRYLVKRTGEKVFLECVQDMDHENMFWYRQDPGLGLRLIYFSYDVKMKEKGDIPEGYSVSREKKERFSLILESASTNQTSMYLCASGRAGRSGANVLTFGAGSRLTVL.

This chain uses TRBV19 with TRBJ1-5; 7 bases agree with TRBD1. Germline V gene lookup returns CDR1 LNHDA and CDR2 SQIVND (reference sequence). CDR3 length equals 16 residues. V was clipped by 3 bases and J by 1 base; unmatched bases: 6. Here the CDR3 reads CASSILGGLSNQPQHF. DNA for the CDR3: TGTGCCAGTAGTATTTTAGGGGGCTTGAGCAATCAGCCCCAGCATTTT.

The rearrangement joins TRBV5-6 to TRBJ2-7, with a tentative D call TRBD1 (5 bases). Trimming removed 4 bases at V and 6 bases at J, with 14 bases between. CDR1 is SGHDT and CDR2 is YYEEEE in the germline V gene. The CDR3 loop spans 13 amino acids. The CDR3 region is CASSSQGSGEQYF. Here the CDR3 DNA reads TGTGCCAGCAGCAGTCAGGGTAGTGGCGAGCAGTACTTC.

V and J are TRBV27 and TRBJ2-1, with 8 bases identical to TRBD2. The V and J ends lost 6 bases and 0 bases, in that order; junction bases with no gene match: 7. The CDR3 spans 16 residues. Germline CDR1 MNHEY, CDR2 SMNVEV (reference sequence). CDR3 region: CASSGLAMPSYNEQFF. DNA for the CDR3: TGTGCCAGCAGCGGACTAGCTATGCCCTCCTACAATGAGCAGTTCTTC.

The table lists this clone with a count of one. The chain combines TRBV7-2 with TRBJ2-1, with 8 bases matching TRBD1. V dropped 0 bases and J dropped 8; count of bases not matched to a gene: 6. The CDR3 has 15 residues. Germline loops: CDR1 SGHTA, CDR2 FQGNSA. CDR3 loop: CASSLASGGLDEQFF. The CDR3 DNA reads TGTGCCAGCAGCTTAGCATCAGGGGGCCTCGATGAGCAGTTCTTC.

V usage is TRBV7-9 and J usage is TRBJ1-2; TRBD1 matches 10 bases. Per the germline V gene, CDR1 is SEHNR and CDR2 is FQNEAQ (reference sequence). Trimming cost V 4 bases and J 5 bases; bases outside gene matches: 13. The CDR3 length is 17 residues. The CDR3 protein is CASSSVGRGQGRYGYTF. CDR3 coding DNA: TGTGCCAGCAGCTCTGTGGGCAGGGGACAGGGGAGGTATGGCTACACCTTC.

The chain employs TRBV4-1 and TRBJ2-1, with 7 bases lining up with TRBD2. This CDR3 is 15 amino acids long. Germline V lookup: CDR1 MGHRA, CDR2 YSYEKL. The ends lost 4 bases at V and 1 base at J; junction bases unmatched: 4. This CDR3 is CASSPGGRSYNEQFF. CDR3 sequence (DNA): TGCGCCAGCAGCCCGGGGGGACGGTCCTACAATGAGCAGTTCTTC.

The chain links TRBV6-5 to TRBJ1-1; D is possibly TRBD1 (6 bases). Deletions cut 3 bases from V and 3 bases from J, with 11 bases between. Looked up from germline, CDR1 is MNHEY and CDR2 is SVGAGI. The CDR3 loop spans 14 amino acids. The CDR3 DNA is TGTGCCAGCAGTTATCAGGGGAAGGACACTGAAGCTTTCTTT. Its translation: CASSYQGKDTEAFF.

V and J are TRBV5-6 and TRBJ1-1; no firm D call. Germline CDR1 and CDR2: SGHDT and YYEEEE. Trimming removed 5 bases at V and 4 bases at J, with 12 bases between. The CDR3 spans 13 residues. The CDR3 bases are TGTGCCAGCAGGCTTTGGACGCGCACTGAAGCTTTCTTT. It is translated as CASRLWTRTEAFF.

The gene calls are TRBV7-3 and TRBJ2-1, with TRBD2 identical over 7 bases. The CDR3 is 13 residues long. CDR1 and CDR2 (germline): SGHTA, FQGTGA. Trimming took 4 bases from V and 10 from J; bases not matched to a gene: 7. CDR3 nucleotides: TGTGCCAGCAGCTCCACGGGACTATCAGAGCAGTTCTTC. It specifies CASSSTGLSEQFF.

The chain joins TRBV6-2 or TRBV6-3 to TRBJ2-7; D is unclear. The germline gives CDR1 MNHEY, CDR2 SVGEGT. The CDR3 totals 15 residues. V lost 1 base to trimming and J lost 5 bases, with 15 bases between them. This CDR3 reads CASSYFPTTGDEQYF. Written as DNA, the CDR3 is TGTGCCAGCAGTTACTTTCCGACCACTGGGGACGAGCAGTACTTC.